A single sample is the source of the 25 T cell receptor beta chains below, sequenced in a study of T cells after yellow fever vaccination. TCRdb used MiXCR to reprocess the 5' RACE reads, holding one entry per CDR3 protein. The sample shows 250,000 to 400,000 distinct CDR3 sequences, around 4.3% of them seen only once. This material consisted of PBMCs, taken 15 days after the yellow fever booster vaccination. The receptors shown here come from a man between 18 and 35 years old who received the YFV17D yellow fever vaccine.

Here the CDR3 DNA reads TGTGCCAGCAGCAAAGTACCTACAGGTCCGGAGACCGGGGAGCTGTTTTTT. Protein sequence: CASSKVPTGPETGELFF. The chain links TRBV5-5 to TRBJ2-2; possible D gene TRBD1, 5 bases. This CDR3 spans 17 amino acids. The germline gives CDR1 SGHKS, CDR2 YYEKEE (reference sequence). V dropped 4 bases and J dropped 5 bases, with 21 bases sitting between them.

This clonotype was seen a handful of times. This chain links TRBV5-1 with TRBJ2-3, with TRBD2 matching over 9 bases. This CDR3 has 17 residues. The V gene's germline CDR1 is SGHRS and CDR2 YFSETQ. J was trimmed by 5 bases and V by 1 base; bases with no gene match: 11. The CDR3 region is CASSLYAPAGGRDTQYF. DNA for the CDR3: TGCGCCAGCAGCTTGTACGCCCCAGCGGGGGGCCGAGATACGCAGTATTTT. Full variable domain (missing parts from reference TRBV5-1 and TRBJ2-3): KAGVTQTPRYLIKTRGQQVTLSCSPISGHRSVSWYQQTPGQGLQFLFEYFSETQRNKGNFPGRFSGRQFSNSRSEMNVSTLELGDSALYLCASSLYAPAGGRDTQYFGPGTRLTVL.

This clonotype was counted at least ten times. This chain uses TRBV5-1 with TRBJ2-3; D uncertain. This CDR3 region has 14 residues. V was pared by 0 bases and J by 2 bases, with 7 bases between. Germline V CDR1 and CDR2: SGHRS, YFSETQ. CDR3 in amino acids: CASSLETYTDTQYF. The CDR3, as DNA: TGCGCCAGCAGCTTGGAAACGTACACAGATACGCAGTATTTT.

This clonotype was counted many times. V usage is TRBV5-1 and J usage is TRBJ1-1; D is unresolved. Looked up from germline, CDR1 is SGHRS and CDR2 is YFSETQ. Trimming took off 4 bases at V and 4 bases at J, with 20 bases between the two ends. The CDR3 is made up of 16 amino acids. The CDR3 region has the DNA TGCGCCAGCAGCCCGGGAATTTCCCAAGGGAGCACTGAAGCTTTCTTT. Protein sequence: CASSPGISQGSTEAFF.

This clonotype has ten or more counts. This chain uses TRBV20-1 with TRBJ2-2; tentatively, D is TRBD2 (5 bases). CDR3 length: 14 amino acids. Trimming shortened V by 5 bases and J by 1 base, and 11 bases separated the two germline ends. Germline-derived CDR1 and CDR2 are DFQATT and SNEGSKA (reference sequence). In nucleotides, the CDR3 is TGCAGTGCTCGGAGGTCGGGGAACACCGGGGAGCTGTTTTTT. It is translated as CSARRSGNTGELFF.

With respect to this clonotype: A read error may account for a junction end that differs from germline. The chain uses TRBV29-1 and TRBJ2-1; D uncertain. The germline V gene has CDR1 SQVTM and CDR2 ANQGSEA. CDR3 length: 16 amino acids. CDR3 nucleotide sequence: TGCAGCGTTGAAATATCAGACCGAAGTTCCTTATTAGGCGGTCTCTTC. This translates into CSVEISDRSSLLGGLF.

This clonotype was recorded at least ten times. J is TRBJ1-2 and V is TRBV20-1, with unresolved D. The CDR3 runs to 15 residues. The germline CDR1 and CDR2 sequences are DFQATT and SNEGSKA (reference sequence). Between the trimmed V and J ends, which lost 3 bases and 2 bases, there was a span of 16 bases. The CDR3 region has the DNA TGCAGTGCTAGTTGGGCTCTCCGGTCCAACTATGGCTACACCTTC. Encoded protein: CSASWALRSNYGYTF.

This clonotype was observed many times. The chain combines TRBV6-5 with TRBJ2-3; D is possibly TRBD1 (5 bases). Germline assignment: CDR1 MNHEY and CDR2 SVGAGI. The CDR3 is 15 residues long. Trimming shortened V by 5 bases and J by 0 bases, and 12 bases separated the two germline ends. The CDR3 protein is CASSPTRVSTDTQYF. The CDR3 DNA is TGTGCCAGCAGTCCCACCAGGGTCAGCACAGATACGCAGTATTTT.

This clonotype was seen a few times. The chain's CDR3 is CASTSHFNEQFF. CDR3 sequence (DNA): TGTGCCAGCACCAGCCATTTCAATGAGCAGTTCTTC. This rearrangement joins TRBV12-3 or TRBV12-4 to TRBJ2-1, with no clear D. Deletions cut 7 bases from V and 6 bases from J, with 10 bases between. The CDR3 sequence is 12 residues long.

The CDR3 spells CASSQDPGSPYEQYF. As DNA, the CDR3 is TGTGCCAGCAGCCAAGACCCGGGTTCCCCCTACGAGCAGTACTTC. The V gene is TRBV4-2, the J gene TRBJ2-7; no definite D call. This CDR3 is built from 15 residues. Germline CDR1 reads LGHNA; CDR2 reads YNFKEQ. V dropped 0 bases and J dropped 2 bases, with 11 bases sitting between them.

This clonotype was detected only a few times. The V and J genes are TRBV5-1 and TRBJ2-1; 7 positions match TRBD2. V lost 7 bases and J lost 4; bases outside the gene matches: 5. Germline V lookup: CDR1 SGHRS, CDR2 YFSETQ. This CDR3 has 13 amino acids. CDR3 bases: TGCGCCAGCGAAGGAGCGGGATACAATGAGCAGTTCTTC. Its translation: CASEGAGYNEQFF.

This clonotype has at least ten counts. The rearrangement joins TRBV27 to TRBJ2-1; D not resolved. Germline V gene data show CDR1 as MNHEY and CDR2 as SMNVEV (reference sequence). Trimming stripped 0 bases from V and 6 bases from J, with 12 bases between. The CDR3 totals 15 residues. Here the CDR3 reads CASSLSGWGINEQFF. CDR3 nucleotide sequence: TGTGCCAGCAGTTTATCGGGTTGGGGTATCAATGAGCAGTTCTTC.

The CDR3 DNA reads as TGTGCCAGCAGCGTAGATATGCAGGGGGTTAGCAATCAGCCCCAGCATTTT. Translating it yields CASSVDMQGVSNQPQHF. V is TRBV9 and J is TRBJ1-5, with 7 bases that match TRBD1. This CDR3 has 17 amino acids. Trimming took 0 bases from V and 0 from J; bases not matched to a gene: 6. CDR1 SGDLS and CDR2 YYNGEE come from the germline V gene.

This clonotype was recorded at least ten times. The rearrangement uses TRBV20-1 and TRBJ1-3, with a possible D match to TRBD1 (6 bases). The germline V and J ends were trimmed by 5 bases and 3 bases, with 11 bases remaining between them. The germline CDR1 and CDR2 sequences are DFQATT and SNEGSKA (reference sequence). The CDR3 is 13 residues long. The CDR3 loop reads CSAGAGVGNTIYF. The CDR3 DNA sequence: TGCAGTGCTGGGGCAGGGGTTGGAAACACCATATATTTT.

The chain has TRBV12-5 and TRBJ2-1, with no clear D. This CDR3 has 11 residues. V was clipped by 9 bases and J by 5 bases, with 8 bases between them. The germline V gene encodes CDR1 LGHNT and CDR2 FRNRAP. The CDR3 reads CASRSNNEQFF. CDR3 nucleotides: TGTGCTAGCCGGTCAAACAATGAGCAGTTCTTC.

Only a few counts were recorded for this clonotype. The chain has TRBV11-2 and TRBJ1-3, with unresolved D. CDR3 length: 13 residues. The germline V and J ends were trimmed by 0 bases and 3 bases, with 3 bases remaining between them. Germline values: CDR1 SGHAT, CDR2 FQNNGV. In DNA, the CDR3 is TGTGCCAGCAGCTTAGAGATTGGAAACACCATATATTTT. Its protein product is CASSLEIGNTIYF.

Ten or more counts support this clonotype. The chain carries TRBV28 and TRBJ2-2; perhaps TRBD1 as D (5 bases). Germline V gene sequence: CDR1 MDHEN, CDR2 SYDVKM. V was clipped by 3 bases and J by 3 bases, with 8 bases between them. There are 14 residues in the CDR3. CDR3 in amino acids: CASSFLTDTGELFF. The CDR3 nucleotides are TGTGCCAGCAGTTTCTTGACAGACACCGGGGAGCTGTTTTTT.

This clonotype came up many times. The chain combines TRBV5-1 with TRBJ2-5; no clear D gene. The germline CDR1 and CDR2 sequences are SGHRS and YFSETQ. The ends were cut back, 4 bases at V and 4 bases at J, with 14 bases in the middle. This CDR3 is 14 amino acids long. The DNA for the CDR3 is TGCGCCAGCAGCCCGGACCCGAACACAGAGACCCAGTACTTC. Translation: CASSPDPNTETQYF. The whole variable domain, filled in from reference TRBV5-1 and TRBJ2-5, reads KAGVTQTPRYLIKTRGQQVTLSCSPISGHRSVSWYQQTPGQGLQFLFEYFSETQRNKGNFPGRFSGRQFSNSRSEMNVSTLELGDSALYLCASSPDPNTETQYFGPGTRLLVL.

This clonotype was counted many times. The rearrangement uses TRBV6-2 or TRBV6-3 and TRBJ2-2, with TRBD2 identical over 11 bases. The V segment lost 6 bases and the J segment 4 bases; nucleotides outside the gene matches: 7. The V gene's germline CDR1 is MNHEY and CDR2 SVGEGT. The CDR3 length is 16 residues. The CDR3, as DNA: TGTGCCAGCAGGCCTTCCGGGACTAGCGGCACCGGGGAGCTGTTTTTT. Protein sequence: CASRPSGTSGTGELFF.

This clonotype turned up a few times. The chain uses TRBV6-6 and TRBJ2-6; D might be TRBD1 (5 bases). The CDR3 runs to 15 residues. CDR1 and CDR2 from the germline V gene are MNHNY and SVGAGI (reference sequence). V shed 6 bases and J shed 0 bases, with 9 bases lying between them. The CDR3: CASRTVPSGANVLTF. CDR3 bases: TGTGCCAGCAGGACAGTGCCCTCTGGGGCCAACGTCCTGACTTTC.

This clonotype was seen only a few times. The chain uses TRBV5-4 and TRBJ2-1; 13 positions agree with TRBD2. Trimming removed 4 bases from V and 0 bases from J; junction bases left unmatched: 4. The CDR3 runs to 17 residues. Germline V gene lookup returns CDR1 SGHNT and CDR2 YYREEE (reference sequence). The chain's CDR3 is CASSAGTSGASYNEQFF. In nucleotides, the CDR3 is TGTGCCAGCAGCGCCGGGACTAGCGGGGCCTCCTACAATGAGCAGTTCTTC. The full variable domain, its missing parts supplied by reference TRBV5-4 and TRBJ2-1, is ETGVTQSPTHLIKTRGQQVTLRCSSQSGHNTVSWYQQALGQGPQFIFQYYREEENGRGNFPPRFSGLQFPNYSSELNVNALELDDSALYLCASSAGTSGASYNEQFFGPGTRLTVL.

This clonotype was recorded many times. The chain recombines TRBV7-9 with TRBJ1-2; D is uncertain. The ends were cut back, 2 bases at V and 7 bases at J, with 14 bases in the middle. The germline V gene has CDR1 SEHNR and CDR2 FQNEAQ (reference sequence). CDR3 length equals 14 residues. CDR3 region: CASSLSPGLGGYTF. CDR3 in DNA: TGTGCCAGCAGCTTATCACCGGGGTTAGGTGGCTACACCTTC.

This clonotype was detected only a few times. The chain joins TRBV20-1 to TRBJ2-5, with 11 bases lining up with TRBD2. The junction had 3 bases not matched to a gene; V was cut back by 6 bases and J by 0 bases. CDR3 length: 14 amino acids. Germline V gene sequence: CDR1 DFQATT, CDR2 SNEGSKA (reference sequence). CDR3 sequence reads: CSARTSGYQETQYF. In nucleotides, the CDR3 is TGCAGTGCCCGGACTAGCGGGTACCAAGAGACCCAGTACTTC.

The chain uses TRBV6-5 and TRBJ1-6, with a tentative D call TRBD1 (5 bases). V shed 0 bases and J shed 5 bases, with 8 bases lying between them. The V gene's germline CDR1 is MNHEY and CDR2 SVGAGI. This CDR3 region has 15 residues. The DNA for the CDR3 is TGTGCCAGCAGTTACTCAACAGGAGATAATTCACCCCTCCACTTT. Translated, it gives CASSYSTGDNSPLHF.

This clonotype was counted between two and nine times. The genes are TRBV15 and TRBJ2-7; D unclear. The germline V gene has CDR1 LNHNV and CDR2 YYDKDF (reference sequence). Trimming left V 0 bases short and J 7 bases short, with 19 bases between. There are 16 residues in the CDR3. CDR3 region: CATSRDLEAGLGEQYV. CDR3 bases: TGTGCCACCAGCAGAGATTTAGAGGCAGGCCTAGGGGAGCAGTACGTC.